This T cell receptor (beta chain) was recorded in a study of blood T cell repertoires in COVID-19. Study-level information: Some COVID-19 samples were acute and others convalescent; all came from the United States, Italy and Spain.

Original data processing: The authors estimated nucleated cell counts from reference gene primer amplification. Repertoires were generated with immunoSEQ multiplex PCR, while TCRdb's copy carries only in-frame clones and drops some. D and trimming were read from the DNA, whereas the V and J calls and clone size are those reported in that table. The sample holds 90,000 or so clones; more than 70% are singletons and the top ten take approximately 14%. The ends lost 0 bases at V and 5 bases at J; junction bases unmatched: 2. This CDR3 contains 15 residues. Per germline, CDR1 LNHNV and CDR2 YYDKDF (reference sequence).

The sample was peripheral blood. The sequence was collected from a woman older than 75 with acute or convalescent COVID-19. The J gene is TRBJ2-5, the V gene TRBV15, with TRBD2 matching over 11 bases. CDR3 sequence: CATSRDRTSGETQYF. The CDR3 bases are TGTGCCACCAGCAGAGATCGGACTAGCGGGGAGACCCAGTACTTC.